The TCR beta chain described here comes from a study of blood T cell repertoires in COVID-19. Study information: COVID-19 samples collected from the United States, Italy and Spain covered acute and convalescent phases. Nucleic acid was either cDNA or gDNA, and it came from T cells, B-cell-depleted T cells, or PBMCs.

In the original workflow: It was from reference gene primer amplification that nucleated cell counts were estimated. TCRdb's copy holds only in-frame clones and misses some; the assay was immunoSEQ multiplex PCR. V and J calls and clone size follow that table, whereas D and trimming were derived from the DNA. This table holds over 50,000 clones, 70% to 90% found once. Trimming at V came to 3 bases and at J to 6 bases, leaving 10 bases not matched to a gene. The CDR3 consists of 15 residues. The germline CDR1 and CDR2 sequences are KGHSH and LQKENI. The V and J genes are TRBV18 and TRBJ1-1; the match to TRBD1 covers 7 bases. The sequenced material came from peripheral blood. The sequence was obtained from a man between 70 and 80 years old with active COVID-19. The CDR3 loop reads CASSPGQVRSSEAFF. Written as DNA, the CDR3 is TGTGCCAGCTCACCTGGACAGGTCCGGTCATCTGAAGCTTTCTTT.